The 10 T cell receptor beta chains reported below all come from one sample, sequenced in a study of T cell changes during pregnancy in multiple sclerosis. Here immunoSEQ multiplex PCR was the method, and the copy in TCRdb shows in-frame clones only, minus some. The sample carries under 45,000 clones, about 96% recorded once. The source was peripheral blood, collected in the second trimester of pregnancy. The receptors originated from a female donor with multiple sclerosis, enrolled in a pregnancy study.

The chain carries TRBV7-3 and TRBJ2-3, with TRBD2 matching over 12 bases. There are 18 residues in the CDR3. Germline lookup yields CDR1 SGHTA and CDR2 FQGTGA. V trimming: 2 bases; J trimming: 1 base; junction bases outside the gene matches: 7. Here the CDR3 DNA reads TGTGCCAGCAGCTTAGCTAGCGGGAGGGCCGGGGGCACAGATACGCAGTATTTT. Its protein product is CASSLASGRAGGTDTQYF. Variable domain in full (rest from reference TRBV7-3 and TRBJ2-3): GAGVSQTPSNKVTEKGKYVELRCDPISGHTALYWYRQSLGQGPEFLIYFQGTGAADDSGLPNDRFFAVRPEGSVSTLKIQRTERGDSAVYLCASSLASGRAGGTDTQYFGPGTRLTVL.

The rearrangement joins TRBV7-8 to TRBJ1-5; D gene uncertain. The CDR3 covers 14 residues. Between the trimmed V and J ends, which lost 0 bases and 7 bases, there was a span of 10 bases. Looked up from germline, CDR1 is SGHVS and CDR2 is FQNEAQ. The CDR3 loop reads CASSLAYERQPQHF. The DNA for the CDR3 is TGTGCCAGCAGCTTAGCGTACGAACGGCAGCCCCAGCATTTT.

V is TRBV7-2 and J is TRBJ2-2; no definite D call. Per germline, CDR1 SGHTA and CDR2 FQGNSA. The CDR3 covers 14 residues. The V end was cut by 8 bases, the J end by 2 bases, with 12 bases between. In nucleotides, the CDR3 is TGTGCCAGCGGCTATGGCCTTAACACCGGGGAGCTGTTTTTT. Translating gives CASGYGLNTGELFF.

The genes are TRBV28 and TRBJ1-5; no definite D call. V gave up 4 bases and J gave up 4 bases, with 14 bases separating them. This CDR3 has 15 amino acids. The germline V gene has CDR1 MDHEN and CDR2 SYDVKM. CDR3 nucleotide sequence: TGTGCCAGCAGTTCCCCTACGGAGCTGAATCAGCCCCAGCATTTT. It specifies CASSSPTELNQPQHF.

The CDR3 nucleotides read TGTGCCAGCAGTCTCCAGACAGGCGCACGCTATGGCTACACCTTC. This gives the protein CASSLQTGARYGYTF. This chain uses TRBV6-1 with TRBJ1-2; the D gene is possibly TRBD1 (6 bases). CDR1 and CDR2 from the germline V gene are MNHNS and SASEGT. The CDR3 is 15 amino acids. V dropped 5 bases and J dropped 4 bases, with 17 bases sitting between them.

The V and J genes are TRBV5-6 and TRBJ2-5; D unresolved. Germline V gives CDR1 SGHDT, CDR2 YYEEEE. The CDR3 sequence is 14 residues long. V was cut by 4 bases and J by 3 bases, with 13 bases left in between. CDR3 in amino acids: CASSPLRRKETQYF. Written as DNA, the CDR3 is TGTGCCAGCAGCCCTCTGAGGCGGAAAGAGACCCAGTACTTC.

J is TRBJ2-5 and V is TRBV5-1; TRBD2 aligns across 13 bases. Per germline, CDR1 SGHRS and CDR2 YFSETQ. V lost 3 bases and J lost 5; bases outside the gene matches: 13. The CDR3 has 18 residues. This CDR3 reads CASSSSGTSGILRETQYF. DNA for the CDR3: TGCGCCAGCAGCTCCTCCGGGACTAGCGGGATCTTAAGGGAGACCCAGTACTTC.

The rearrangement joins TRBV10-3 to TRBJ2-3; 10 bases agree with TRBD1. There are 16 residues in the CDR3. The V gene end was trimmed by 3 bases and the J gene end by 3 bases; junction bases not matched to a gene: 6. Germline CDR1 and CDR2: ENHRY and SYGVKD. The CDR3 region is CAISDSRDRGTDTQYF. CDR3 in DNA: TGTGCCATCAGTGACTCCCGGGACAGGGGTACAGATACGCAGTATTTT.

The gene calls are TRBV2 and TRBJ2-5, with D perhaps matching TRBD2 (6 bases). CDR1 is SNHLY, CDR2 FYNNEI, per germline. This CDR3 comprises 13 residues. Deletions cut 6 bases from V and 2 bases from J, with 10 bases between. This CDR3 reads CASRRDLQETQYF. The CDR3 DNA reads as TGTGCCAGCAGGCGGGACTTGCAAGAGACCCAGTACTTC.

This chain uses TRBV7-9 with TRBJ2-6, with a possible D match to TRBD1 (6 bases). In germline, CDR1 is SEHNR, CDR2 FQNEAQ (reference sequence). Trimming stripped 8 bases from V and 0 bases from J, with 23 bases between. The CDR3 runs to 19 residues. The CDR3 loop is CASRFGGTGTASGANVLTF. The CDR3 DNA follows: TGTGCCAGCCGTTTTGGGGGTACAGGGACCGCCTCTGGGGCCAACGTCCTGACTTTC.